The present T cell receptor beta chain was sequenced within a study of blood T cell repertoires in COVID-19. Study at large: The United States, Italy and Spain were the sources of the acute and convalescent COVID-19 samples.

V was pared by 3 bases and J by 2 bases, with 3 bases of the junction left unmatched. Germline V gives CDR1 KGHDR, CDR2 SFDVKD. The CDR3 runs to 16 residues. Sequencing used immunoSEQ multiplex PCR; TCRdb keeps in-frame clones, though not all of them. The sample has about 66,000 clones, around nine tenths seen once. Sequenced: peripheral blood. The chain links TRBV24-1 to TRBJ1-5; 10 bases agree with TRBD1. This receptor was identified in a man in his fifties or sixties with acute or convalescent COVID-19. DNA of the CDR3: TGTGCCACCAGTGATGGGGACAGGGGAGGCAATCAGCCCCAGCATTTT. This gives the protein CATSDGDRGGNQPQHF.